This T cell receptor (beta chain) emerged from a study of blood T cell repertoires in COVID-19 (dated by TCRdb to the early 2020s). In the study overall: The collaborator samples originated in the United States, Italy and Spain and spanned the acute and convalescent phases of COVID-19. The material from the prospective study consisted of cDNA or gDNA derived from T cells, B-cell-depleted T cells, or PBMCs. Subjects who had been exposed to COVID-19, were actively infected with it, or had recovered from it provided the deeply sampled blood TCRbeta repertoires that made up the dataset. The repertoires were made available in a free public database intended to serve as a resource for research on the immune response to SARS-CoV-2. Samples came from the ongoing ImmuneRACE study (first 160 participants) plus 1,254 subjects from 6 global collaborators. Sample metadata almost always included a de-identified subject ID, COVID-19 status, age in years and sex. Where available, HLA class I and class II types were obtained from metadata supplied by the sample provider rather than from assay-based typing. The research as a whole found: Clinical and demographic metadata were provided uncurated, with the amount varying by source and participant.

The immunoSEQ Assay, a bias-controlled multiplex PCR, was used to amplify TCRbeta CDR3 regions from genomic DNA. Processing in the source paper ran as follows. Within the assay, amplification of reference gene primers was used to estimate how many nucleated cells each sample contained. To quantify the absolute abundance of each unique TCRbeta CDR3 rearrangement, sequence reads were collapsed and filtered. For each sample, productive Simpson clonality was calculated by taking the square root of Simpson's diversity index across productive rearrangements. Imported from immuneACCESS, the table was reduced by TCRdb to in-frame sequences with V and J called. These copies leave out some clones; in studies compared against another copy, an unresolved V gene accounts for under half, and the cause of the remainder is not known. The DNA was the basis for D and trimming; V, J and clone size are from that table. This sample gives around 56,000 clones in total; approximately 89% of them show up just once. Jointly, the top ten make up 5.5% to 8.5% of the sample.

Collaborating institutions collected whole blood in K2EDTA tubes following their own protocols. For TCRbeta analysis, collaborators shipped samples in one of three forms: frozen whole blood, isolated PBMCs, or DNA extracted from either of those sample types. The CDR3 runs 16 residues from the cysteine to the phenylalanine. Only the CDR3 DNA is retained, 48 bases long and in frame from the first base. At the junction V is shortened by 1 base and J by 4 bases; bases outside the gene matches: 5. The germline V gene supplies CDR1 SGHVS and CDR2 FQNEAQ. About this clone itself: It has no known antigen specificity. Nothing much larger sits one base from this clone, and base qualities are not available.

Sequencing was done on a sample of peripheral blood. This chain joins TRBV7-8 to TRBJ2-3; 10 bases in the middle match TRBD1. The origin of this receptor is a man aged 55-75 years with active or convalescent COVID-19. The sequenced DNA is TGTGCCAGCAGCTTAGGGGGGACAGGGGATGCAGATACGCAGTATTTT. Translated, this gives CASSLGGTGDADTQYF.